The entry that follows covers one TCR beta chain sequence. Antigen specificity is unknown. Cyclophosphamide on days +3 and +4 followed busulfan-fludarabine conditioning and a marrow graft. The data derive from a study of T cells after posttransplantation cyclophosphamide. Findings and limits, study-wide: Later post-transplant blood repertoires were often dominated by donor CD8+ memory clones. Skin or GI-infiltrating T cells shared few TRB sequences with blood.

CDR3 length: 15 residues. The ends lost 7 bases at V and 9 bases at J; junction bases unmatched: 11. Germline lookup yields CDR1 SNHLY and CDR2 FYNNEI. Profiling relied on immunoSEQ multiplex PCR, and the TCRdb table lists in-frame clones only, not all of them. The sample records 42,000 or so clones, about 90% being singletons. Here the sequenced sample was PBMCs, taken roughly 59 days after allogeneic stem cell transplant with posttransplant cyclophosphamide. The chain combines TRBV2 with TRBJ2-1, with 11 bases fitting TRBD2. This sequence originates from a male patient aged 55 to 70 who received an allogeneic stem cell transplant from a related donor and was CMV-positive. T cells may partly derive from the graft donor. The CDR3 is CASTRLPSGGSEQFF. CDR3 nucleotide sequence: TGTGCCAGCACACGGTTACCTAGCGGGGGGTCTGAGCAGTTCTTC.